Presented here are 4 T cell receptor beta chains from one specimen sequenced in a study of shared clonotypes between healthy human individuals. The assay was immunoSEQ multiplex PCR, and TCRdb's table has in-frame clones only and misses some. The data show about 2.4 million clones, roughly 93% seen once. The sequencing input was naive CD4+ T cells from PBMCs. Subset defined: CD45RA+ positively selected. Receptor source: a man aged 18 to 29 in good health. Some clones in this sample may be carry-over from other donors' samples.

This CDR3 is CASSRQGLTEAFF. The CDR3, as DNA: TGTGCCAGCAGCCGACAGGGACTCACTGAAGCTTTCTTT. This chain connects TRBV5-5 to TRBJ1-1, with TRBD1 matching 7 bases. Trimming at V came to 4 bases and at J to 4 bases, leaving 4 bases not matched to a gene. This CDR3 has 13 amino acids. Germline CDR1 reads SGHKS; CDR2 reads YYEKEE (reference sequence). Full variable domain (missing parts from reference TRBV5-5 and TRBJ1-1): DAGVTQSPTHLIKTRGQQVTLRCSPISGHKSVSWYQQVLGQGPQFIFQYYEKEERGRGNFPDRFSARQFPNYSSELNVNALLLGDSALYLCASSRQGLTEAFFGQGTRLTVV.

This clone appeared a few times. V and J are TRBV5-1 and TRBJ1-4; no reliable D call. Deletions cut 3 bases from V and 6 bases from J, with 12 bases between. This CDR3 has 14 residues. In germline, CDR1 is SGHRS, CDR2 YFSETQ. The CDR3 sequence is CASSSAGPYEKLFF. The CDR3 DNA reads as TGCGCCAGCAGCTCGGCCGGGCCTTATGAAAAACTGTTTTTT.

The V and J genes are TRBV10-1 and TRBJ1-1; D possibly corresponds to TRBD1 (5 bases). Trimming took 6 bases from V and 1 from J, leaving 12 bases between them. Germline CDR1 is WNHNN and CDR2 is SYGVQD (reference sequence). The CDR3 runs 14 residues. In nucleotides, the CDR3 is TGCGCCAGCAGCCTCGGGGGATCGAACACTGAAGCTTTCTTT. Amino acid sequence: CASSLGGSNTEAFF.

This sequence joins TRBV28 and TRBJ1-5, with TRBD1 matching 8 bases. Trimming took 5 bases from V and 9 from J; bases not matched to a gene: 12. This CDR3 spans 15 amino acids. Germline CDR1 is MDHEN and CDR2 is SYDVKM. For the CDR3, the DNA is TGTGCCAGCAGTCTCACGCGCAGGGGGCCGATGCCCCAGCATTTT. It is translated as CASSLTRRGPMPQHF.